The source of this T cell receptor beta chain is a study of shared clonotypes between healthy human individuals (dated by TCRdb to the early 2020s). Context from the whole study: Three men and a couple of women, aged 18 to 49 years, made up the cohort. Between about 0.9 and 10 billion PBMCs per donor were obtained by leukapheresis. Blood TCR repertoires of five healthy adults were deeply sequenced to estimate repertoire size and the extent of clonotype sharing between individuals. Different laboratories and diverse techniques were used to prepare libraries and sequence TCR repertoires, to increase sequencing depth and limit assay-specific biases. Per donor, three plates each were used for CD4 naive and CD4 memory, two for CD8 naive, and one for CD8 memory.

Paper-wide results and their limitations: Compared with non-shared clonotypes, the clonotypes found in all four sorted-subset donors had higher generation probabilities. Sampling was limited to blood, and TCR repertoires in tissue likely differ from TCR repertoires in blood. Because the study included a small number of donors, the genetic and exposure-history diversity represented was limited. Across a handful of donors, around 5% of naive CD4, roughly 3.8% of naive CD8, about 2.3% of memory CD4, and approximately 0.42% of memory CD8 clonotypes were shared. Naive subsets generally had larger estimated clonotype richness than memory subsets. Pairwise subsampling led to the expectation that sequencing depth would affect the degree of clonotype sharing among donors. Incomplete sequencing was indicated by rarefaction of sorted-subset datasets, despite the large sequencing depth.

The donors were healthy, HIV-negative adults with no recently reported acute infections or vaccinations. Every donor was a Caucasian adult residing in Nashville, Tennessee, USA. CD4+ T cells were enriched by magnetic negative selection; naive cells were then positively selected on CD45RA, and the negative fraction formed the memory subset. After blood collection by leukapheresis, PBMCs were isolated using Ficoll-Histopaque density gradient centrifugation and then cryopreserved in the vapor phase of liquid nitrogen. Purity and quantity of every magnetically sorted T cell population were checked by analytical flow cytometry. Each sorted fraction had its genomic DNA isolated and then quantified by UV absorbance on a Nanodrop 2000c. Using the deep immunoSEQ assay, TCR CDR3 regions were amplified from genomic DNA by multiplex PCR. Genomic DNA extracted from each cell subset was distributed evenly over all wells of several immunoSEQ 96-well plates, and each plate served as one replicate. Each replicate PCR for sorted subsets received approximately 220 ng genomic DNA, equal to about 29,000 T cell genomes. The purified libraries were quantified using a Qubit 3.0 fluorometer, sized with a Bioanalyzer 2100, and then quantified again using the KAPA Library Quantification kit. Every immunoSEQ 96-well plate was sequenced on a dedicated single-read 150-cycle Illumina NextSeq 550 flow cell. The study's processing was this. Because only junctional sequences without quality scores were contained in the immunoSEQ output, filtering matching that applied to full-length reads could not be performed. Sequences were annotated with PyIR, a Python wrapper for IgBLAST v1.9, and V/J genes and CDR3 were assigned using IMGT germline references. Reads were filtered out if the reads had weak V/J assignments (E-value above 1e-6), no CDR3, stop codons, out-of-frame junctions, or ambiguous translated residues. V3J clonotypes were defined as sequences sharing the same inferred V gene, J gene, and CDR3 amino acid sequence. The percentage overlap between two repertoires was calculated by dividing the number of shared unique clonotypes by the size of the smaller repertoire. Three approaches were used to assess repertoire richness: RTK rarefaction, the Chao1 estimator, and Recon v2.1 estimates of unobserved clonotypes. OLGA was used to compute generation probabilities for all TCRbeta clonotypes that the gDNA method yielded from a handful of donors. TCRdb holds this immuneACCESS table with in-frame rearrangements only. Some clones are missing; in checked studies, unresolved V genes explain under half, and the rest has no known cause. V, J and clone size are those of that table, while D and trimming were read from the DNA. The table for this sample lists nearly 750,000 clones; 72% of them were counted only once. Less than 2% of the sample comes from the top ten.

On this clone: It has no known antigen specificity. Within one base of it there is no much larger clone, and no base qualities were kept.

V is pared back by 6 bases and J by 2 bases, with 17 bases lying between the germline termini. According to the germline V gene, CDR1 reads MDHEN and CDR2 reads SYDVKM. The CDR3 runs 16 amino acids, cysteine and phenylalanine included. Only the CDR3 portion is preserved as DNA: 48 bases, with reading frame beginning at the first base. The TCR was taken from a woman aged 25-40 years in good health. Recombination linked TRBV28 to TRBJ1-5; the D gene is perhaps TRBD1, from 6 matching bases. The sequenced material came from memory CD4+ T cells sorted from blood. The sample's cell subset or site, from its label and the paper: CD45RA-negative fraction. The bases are TGTGCCAGCAGCCGCCCCGGGGGGGCCGGCAATCAGCCCCAGCATTTT. This is translated as CASSRPGGAGNQPQHF.